The rows below give T cell receptor beta chains drawn from one sample of a study of CD8 T cell repertoires and HIV-1 epitope variants. Sequencing was performed with immunoSEQ multiplex PCR; in TCRdb, only in-frame clones are kept and a portion is missing. This sample has 5,500 to 7,000 clones; around 71% occur once, and the top ten carry over 40%. These receptors have no identified antigens. The sequencing input was cultured CD8+ T cells derived from PBMCs. The source of these receptors is a male donor with HIV. The CDR3 runs from the conserved cysteine through the conserved F or W. The D gene is left open where the match is weak. Size is stated for part of the rows, as once, few or many counts, or as a class when the clone is expanded.

TRBD2	-	15	TRBV4-1	TRBJ2-2	TGCGCCAGCAGCCAGGCGGGGGGGTACACCGGGGAGCTGTTTTTT	CASSQAGGYTGELFF
TRBD1	once	14	TRBV6-1	TRBJ1-4	TGTGCCAGCAGGGGGGGACAGGGGCACGAAAAACTGTTTTTT	CASRGGQGHEKLFF
TRBD1	-	14	TRBV28	TRBJ1-1	TGTGCCAGCAGTTCCCTCAGGGGGAGGGCTGAAGCTTTCTTT	CASSSLRGRAEAFF
TRBD2	-	15	TRBV6-6	TRBJ2-3	TGTGCCACCCTAAGGGGACTAGCGGGAGGGAATACGCAGTATTTT	CATLRGLAGGNTQYF
-	-	14	TRBV29-1	TRBJ1-2	TGCAGCGTTGAAGATCCGGAGTATTCCTATGGCTACACCTTC	CSVEDPEYSYGYTF
-	-	14	TRBV12-1	TRBJ2-2	TGTGCCAGCAGCTTTGAACGACCTACCGGGGAGCTGTTTTTT	CASSFERPTGELFF
TRBD2	-	16	TRBV25-1	TRBJ2-1	TGTGCCAGCAGTGAATTAAAAGCGGGAGGATACAATGAGCAGTTCTTC	CASSELKAGGYNEQFF
-	-	15	TRBV25-1	TRBJ2-5	TGTGCCAGCAGTGACCGCAATGAATGGGGGGAGACCCAGTACTTC	CASSDRNEWGETQYF
-	few	16	TRBV6-5	TRBJ2-3	TGTGCCAGCAGTTACTCTACGGACCCTCGCACAGATACGCAGTATTTT	CASSYSTDPRTDTQYF
-	-	13	TRBV5-8	TRBJ2-7	TGTGCCAGCAGCCCAAATCACCTATACGAGCAGTACTTC	CASSPNHLYEQYF
-	-	15	TRBV5-6	TRBJ1-1	TGTGCCAGCAGCCCGGGGGGAGGGGACTCCACTGAAGCTTTCTTT	CASSPGGGDSTEAFF
TRBD2	few	16	TRBV6-5	TRBJ2-1	TGTGCCAGCAGTTACTCTCCTAGCGGGAGCCACAATGAGCAGTTCTTC	CASSYSPSGSHNEQFF
-	-	16	TRBV7-9	TRBJ1-2	TGCGCCAGCAGCCAAGATCCCCCAGACTTGGACTATGGCTACACCTTC	CASSQDPPDLDYGYTF
TRBD1	-	16	TRBV5-6	TRBJ2-7	TGTGCCAGCAGCTTTATTCAGGGGGCTTCTCTCTACGAGCAGTACTTC	CASSFIQGASLYEQYF
TRBD1	-	14	TRBV7-9	TRBJ2-7	TGTGCCAGCAGCTTGGACCGGGACAGGGGATCTGGGTACTTC	CASSLDRDRGSGYF
-	-	16	TRBV5-4	TRBJ2-7	TGTGCCAGCAGCTTGGGGCCTTCTTTGGGAGATTACGAGCAGTACTTC	CASSLGPSLGDYEQYF
TRBD2	-	14	TRBV11-2	TRBJ2-4	TGTGCCAGCAGCTATCAGCGGGAGGGAAACATTCAGTACTTC	CASSYQREGNIQYF
TRBD1	-	16	TRBV4-3	TRBJ2-5	TGCGCCAGCAGCCATGACAGGGGGCGAGGGCAAGAGACCCAGTACTTC	CASSHDRGRGQETQYF
-	-	12	TRBV7-9	TRBJ2-1	TGTGCCAGCACCATAGAAAACAATGAGCAGTTCTTC	CASTIENNEQFF
-	-	15	TRBV6-5	TRBJ1-5	TGTGCCAGCAGTGGGGGGCAGGGGATACATCAGCCCCAGCATTTT	CASSGGQGIHQPQHF
-	-	13	TRBV11-2	TRBJ2-5	TGTGCCAGCAGCCGGGACATTGGCGAGACCCAGTACTTC	CASSRDIGETQYF
TRBD1	few	15	TRBV28	TRBJ2-7	TGTGCCAGCAGTTTAAGGACAGGGGCGGACTACGAGCAGTACTTC	CASSLRTGADYEQYF
TRBD2	few	16	TRBV6-6	TRBJ2-5	TGTGCCAGCAGCCGAGCTTTGGGGGAGGGCCGTGAGACCCAGTACTTC	CASSRALGEGRETQYF
TRBD1	-	14	TRBV11-2	TRBJ1-1	TGTGCCAGCAGCTTAGGACAGGGGAAATTTGAAGCTTTCTTT	CASSLGQGKFEAFF
TRBD1	-	14	TRBV27	TRBJ1-2	TGTGCCAGCAGTTTAAGGCAGGGGACAGGCGGCTACACCTTC	CASSLRQGTGGYTF
-	-	12	TRBV7-2	TRBJ2-1	TGTGCCAGCAGCTTAGTTGGGGCCGAGCAGTTCTTC	CASSLVGAEQFF
TRBD2	-	14	TRBV11-2	TRBJ2-7	TGTGCCAGCAGCGCCCGGACTAGGAAAGACGAGCAGTACTTC	CASSARTRKDEQYF
TRBD2	-	15	TRBV13	TRBJ2-1	TGTGCCAGCAGCTTAGCTAGCGGGAGTAAGGATGAGCAGTTCTTC	CASSLASGSKDEQFF